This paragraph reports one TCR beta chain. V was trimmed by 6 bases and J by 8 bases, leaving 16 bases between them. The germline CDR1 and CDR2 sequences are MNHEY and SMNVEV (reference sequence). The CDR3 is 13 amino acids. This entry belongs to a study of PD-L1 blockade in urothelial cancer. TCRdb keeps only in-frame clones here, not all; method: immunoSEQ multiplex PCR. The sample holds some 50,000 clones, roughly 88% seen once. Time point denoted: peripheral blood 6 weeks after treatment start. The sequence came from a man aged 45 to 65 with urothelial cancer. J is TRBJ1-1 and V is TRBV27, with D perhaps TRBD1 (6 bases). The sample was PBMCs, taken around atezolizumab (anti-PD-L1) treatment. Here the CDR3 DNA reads TGTGCCAGCAGCCAACTTTACAGGGACGAAGCTTTCTTT. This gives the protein CASSQLYRDEAFF.